The 21 T cell receptor beta chains reported below all come from one sample, sequenced in a study of OX40 agonist ivuxolimab in advanced cancers. Repertoires were generated with immunoSEQ multiplex PCR, while TCRdb's copy carries only in-frame clones and drops some. The sample includes roughly 91,000 clones, about 96% of them seen just once. The specimen was CD4+ or CD8+ T cells sorted from blood, collected in a trial of the OX40 agonist ivuxolimab. The origin of the receptors is an adult with an advanced solid tumor such as melanoma, head and neck, liver or kidney cancer.

In its sample, this clone was seen once. Other DNA sequences in this sample translate to the same CDR3. This chain links TRBV4-3 with TRBJ2-2; 8 positions agree with TRBD2. The CDR3 runs 16 residues. V was clipped by 1 base and J by 4 bases; unmatched bases: 5. CDR1 and CDR2 from the germline V gene are LGHNA and YSLEER. The CDR3 reads CASSQGLAGSTGELFF. CDR3 nucleotides: TGCGCCAGCAGCCAAGGTTTAGCGGGAAGCACCGGGGAGCTGTTTTTT.

As concerns this clone: The junction departs from germline at one end; a sequencing error may be responsible. The chain joins TRBV5-6 to TRBJ1-1; 9 bases fit TRBD1. The CDR3 has 14 residues. CDR1 SGHDT and CDR2 YYEEEE come from the germline V gene. DNA for the CDR3: TGTGCCAGCAGTTTGGGACAGGGTCACACTGAAGCTTTCTTT. Translation gives CASSLGQGHTEAFF.

The V gene is TRBV15, the J gene TRBJ2-7; D perhaps matches TRBD1 (5 bases). CDR3 length: 13 residues. The V gene lost 4 bases and the J gene lost 2 bases, with 9 bases spanning the gap. Germline CDR1 LNHNV, CDR2 YYDKDF (reference sequence). The CDR3 region is CATSTTGAYEQYF. The CDR3 bases are TGTGCCACCAGCACTACAGGAGCCTACGAGCAGTACTTC.

J is TRBJ1-2 and V is TRBV27, with D possibly TRBD1 on 6 matching bases. The CDR3 spans 13 residues. The V end was cut by 2 bases, the J end by 4 bases, with 8 bases between. Germline CDR1 is MNHEY and CDR2 is SMNVEV (reference sequence). CDR3 loop: CASSLGGGYGYTF. CDR3 bases: TGTGCCAGCAGTTTAGGGGGCGGCTATGGCTACACCTTC.

The V and J genes are TRBV7-9 and TRBJ1-5, with unresolved D. The V gene lost 4 bases and the J gene lost 0 bases, with 4 bases spanning the gap. Germline assignment: CDR1 SEHNR and CDR2 FQNEAQ (reference sequence). The CDR3 runs to 13 residues. The CDR3 nucleotides are TGTGCCAGCAGCTCAACTAGCAATCAGCCCCAGCATTTT. Its protein product is CASSSTSNQPQHF.

This chain connects TRBV13 to TRBJ1-1; 8 bases are a match to TRBD1. V lost 5 bases and J lost 3; bases outside the gene matches: 8. From germline, CDR1 is PRHDT and CDR2 FYEKMQ (reference sequence). The CDR3 has 15 amino acids. The CDR3 region is CASSQTGQGHTEAFF. In DNA, the CDR3 is TGTGCCAGCAGCCAAACCGGACAGGGTCACACTGAAGCTTTCTTT.

As to this clone: Other DNA sequences within the sample encode an identical CDR3. The chain carries TRBV19 and TRBJ1-1, with unresolved D. CDR3 size: 13 residues. V was clipped by 3 bases and J by 2 bases, with 7 bases between them. CDR1 and CDR2 from the germline V gene are LNHDA and SQIVND (reference sequence). The CDR3 DNA sequence: TGTGCCAGTAGTATTAATAGTAACACTGAAGCTTTCTTT. Protein: CASSINSNTEAFF. The full variable domain, with the rest looked up from reference TRBV19 and TRBJ1-1, is DGGITQSPKYLFRKEGQNVTLSCEQNLNHDAMYWYRQDPGQGLRLIYYSQIVNDFQKGDIAEGYSVSREKKESFPLTVTSAQKNPTAFYLCASSINSNTEAFFGQGTRLTVV.

V is TRBV7-6 and J is TRBJ2-5; D gene unclear. Matching the DNA end better, TRBJ2-7 makes the J call doubtful. CDR1 is SGHVS, CDR2 FNYEAQ, per germline. CDR3 length: 13 residues. CDR3 in amino acids: CASSLAQGYEQYF. The CDR3 DNA sequence: TGTGCCAGCAGCTTAGCCCAAGGCTACGAGCAGTACTTC.

The CDR3 bases are TGTGCCAGCAATCCCGACGGACCCTCCTACGAGCAGTACTTC. It translates to CASNPDGPSYEQYF. V and J are TRBV6-6 and TRBJ2-7; D not certain. Trimming pared 7 bases from V and 0 bases from J, leaving 13 bases between. Germline V gives CDR1 MNHNY, CDR2 SVGAGI (reference sequence). The CDR3 totals 14 residues.

This clone was counted a single time. The chain couples TRBV7-9 to TRBJ2-7; unclear D gene. The germline V gene encodes CDR1 SEHNR and CDR2 FQNEAQ (reference sequence). V lost 1 base and J 3 bases, leaving 7 bases between the germline ends. This CDR3 is built from 13 residues. As DNA, the CDR3 is TGTGCCAGCAGCTTAGATCAGGACTACGAGCAGTACTTC. As protein: CASSLDQDYEQYF. Full variable domain (remainder filled in from reference TRBV7-9 and TRBJ2-7): DTGVSQNPRHKITKRGQNVTFRCDPISEHNRLYWYRQTLGQGPEFLTYFQNEAQLEKSRLLSDRFSAERPKGSFSTLEIQRTEQGDSAMYLCASSLDQDYEQYFGPGTRLTVT.

The chain has TRBV27 and TRBJ2-1; no reliable D call. CDR1 is MNHEY and CDR2 is SMNVEV in the germline V gene (reference sequence). The CDR3 runs to 13 residues. V shed 2 bases and J shed 6 bases, with 8 bases lying between them. As DNA, the CDR3 is TGTGCCAGCAGTTTAGAAGGGATCAATGAGCAGTTCTTC. It encodes CASSLEGINEQFF.

The chain recombines TRBV9 with TRBJ1-2; no clear D gene. The ends were cut back, 0 bases at V and 2 bases at J, with 14 bases in the middle. This CDR3 is 16 amino acids long. Germline V gene lookup returns CDR1 SGDLS and CDR2 YYNGEE. CDR3 bases: TGTGCCAGCAGCGTAGATAGGCAGCCCAACAACTATGGCTACACCTTC. Amino acids: CASSVDRQPNNYGYTF. The full variable domain, rest sourced from reference TRBV9 and TRBJ1-2, is DSGVTQTPKHLITATGQRVTLRCSPRSGDLSVYWYQQSLDQGLQFLIQYYNGEERAKGNILERFSAQQFPDLHSELNLSSLELGDSALYFCASSVDRQPNNYGYTFGSGTRLTVV.

CDR3 DNA: TGTGCCACCAGGGACACTGTACCCTCTGGAAACACCATATATTTT. Encoded protein: CATRDTVPSGNTIYF. The chain links TRBV7-6 to TRBJ1-3; a weak D match, TRBD1 (6 bases). Trimming took 10 bases from V and 0 from J, leaving 16 bases between them. Germline CDR1 reads SGHVS; CDR2 reads FNYEAQ. CDR3 length: 15 amino acids.

The rearrangement links TRBV6-5 to TRBJ2-6; D is undetermined. CDR1 and CDR2 (germline): MNHEY, SVGAGI. The CDR3 extends over 13 amino acids. V gave up 3 bases and J gave up 5 bases, with 5 bases separating them. CDR3 DNA sequence: TGTGCCAGCAGTTATTCGCGGGCCAACGTCCTGACTTTC. Its translation: CASSYSRANVLTF.

This chain uses TRBV9 with TRBJ2-3; weak D call: TRBD1 (7 bases). The ends were cut back, 3 bases at V and 4 bases at J, with 15 bases in the middle. The CDR3 length is 15 residues. Germline V lookup: CDR1 SGDLS, CDR2 YYNGEE. CDR3 nucleotides: TGTGCCAGCAGCGGCTCATCAGGGGGGCCAGATACGCAGTATTTT. Residues: CASSGSSGGPDTQYF. The whole variable domain, remainder taken from reference TRBV9 and TRBJ2-3, is DSGVTQTPKHLITATGQRVTLRCSPRSGDLSVYWYQQSLDQGLQFLIQYYNGEERAKGNILERFSAQQFPDLHSELNLSSLELGDSALYFCASSGSSGGPDTQYFGPGTRLTVL.

In this sample, this clone turned up once. This sequence joins TRBV5-8 and TRBJ2-2; TRBD2 agrees at 7 bases. The germline CDR1 and CDR2 sequences are SGHTS and YDEGEE. J was trimmed by 3 bases and V by 4 bases; bases with no gene match: 3. This CDR3 contains 14 residues. In DNA form, the CDR3 reads TGTGCCAGCAGCCTGGGACTATACACCGGGGAGCTGTTTTTT. This translates into CASSLGLYTGELFF.

The rearrangement links TRBV27 to TRBJ2-2, with D unclear. There are 14 residues in the CDR3. Per the germline V gene, CDR1 is MNHEY and CDR2 is SMNVEV (reference sequence). V lost 1 base to trimming and J lost 2 bases, with 5 bases between them. CDR3 amino acids: CASSLYRNTGELFF. CDR3 in DNA: TGTGCCAGCAGTTTATACAGAAACACCGGGGAGCTGTTTTTT.

The CDR3 sequence is CARSHPGVAEEPGDTQYF. Written as DNA, the CDR3 is TGTGCCAGAAGCCATCCCGGGGTAGCGGAAGAACCGGGAGATACGCAGTATTTT. V usage is TRBV7-5 and J usage is TRBJ2-3; the D call of TRBD2 is as the table states it, not checked on the DNA. TRBV7-5 is an annotated pseudogene. The CDR3 has 18 residues.

The V gene is TRBV4-1, the J gene TRBJ2-5, with D possibly being TRBD1 or TRBD2 (5 bases each). Per germline, CDR1 MGHRA and CDR2 YSYEKL. CDR3 length: 17 residues. V was pared by 0 bases and J by 2 bases, with 16 bases between. The CDR3 spells CASSQEAGRGVQETQYF. The DNA for the CDR3 is TGCGCCAGCAGCCAAGAGGCGGGTCGGGGCGTTCAAGAGACCCAGTACTTC.

V is TRBV2 and J is TRBJ2-1; D unresolved. CDR3 length: 13 amino acids. Germline assignment: CDR1 SNHLY and CDR2 FYNNEI. V was pared by 2 bases and J by 12 bases, with 14 bases between. The CDR3 protein is CASSELLGKRQFF. The CDR3 DNA follows: TGTGCCAGCAGTGAACTGTTGGGGAAGAGGCAGTTCTTC.

In DNA, the CDR3 is TGTGCCAGTAGTATTTATGGGTTTGAGGGGTACAATGAGCAGTTCTTC. Amino acid sequence: CASSIYGFEGYNEQFF. The rearrangement uses TRBV19 and TRBJ2-1; D possibly uses TRBD1 or TRBD2 (5 bases each). This CDR3 is built from 16 residues. The germline V gene has CDR1 LNHDA and CDR2 SQIVND (reference sequence). V was shortened by 3 bases and J by 4 bases, with 16 bases between the two germline ends.